This record covers a single T cell receptor beta chain. Its matching antigen is unknown. The conserved final phenylalanine or tryptophan is absent from the CDR3, which likely points to a read error. The sample comes from a study of tumor and adjacent non-tumor tissue in lung cancer. For the study at large: The patients, around 9 men and a few women, were about 31 to 76 with stage I to III disease. Whole-study results and caveats: Top 100 clones took a larger repertoire share in normal lung. Compared with tumor, normal lung showed significantly lower TCR diversity. Shorter survival was associated with higher TCR diversity in tumors.

This sample's RNA came from whole unsorted tissue. The library came from three nested PCR rounds adapted from ARM-PCR protocols. TCRdb analysed the multiplex PCR reads with MiXCR anew, one entry per CDR3 protein. Among about 78,000 distinct CDR3 sequences, 80% were seen once, and the ten largest hold less than 15%. Sequencing used lung tumor tissue. The origin of this receptor is a woman aged 50 to 60 with non-small cell lung cancer.

In DNA form, the CDR3 reads TGCGCCAGCAGCCAAGATCTCTACAGAGGGAACATTGAAGCTTTCCTT. It encodes CASSQDLYRGNIEAFL. The J gene is TRBJ1-1, the V gene TRBV4-1, with D unresolved. Germline CDR1 reads MGHRA; CDR2 reads YSYEKL. The CDR3 is 16 residues long.